Below, one TCR beta chain is given with its context. The CDR3 is 14 amino acids. CDR1 SGHRS and CDR2 YFSETQ come from the germline V gene. Deletions cut 4 bases from V and 3 bases from J, with 13 bases between. This specimen comes from a study of OX40 agonist ivuxolimab in advanced cancers. The table came from immunoSEQ multiplex PCR; TCRdb's copy has only in-frame clones and leaves some out. The sample holds around 50,000 clones, around 87% seen once. This chain links TRBV5-1 with TRBJ2-5; possibly TRBD1 for D (6 bases). Sample: CD4+ or CD8+ T cells sorted from blood, taken in a trial of the OX40 agonist ivuxolimab. The source of this sequence is an adult with an advanced solid tumor such as melanoma, head and neck, liver or kidney cancer. The CDR3 spells CASSNKDSKETQYF. CDR3 nucleotide sequence: TGCGCCAGCAGCAACAAGGACAGCAAAGAGACCCAGTACTTC. The full variable domain, with the rest looked up from reference TRBV5-1 and TRBJ2-5, is KAGVTQTPRYLIKTRGQQVTLSCSPISGHRSVSWYQQTPGQGLQFLFEYFSETQRNKGNFPGRFSGRQFSNSRSEMNVSTLELGDSALYLCASSNKDSKETQYFGPGTRLLVL.